What follows are 25 T cell receptor beta chains derived from one specimen sequenced in a study of naive and memory T cell subsets. The beta constant-region primer was an equimolar mix of two oligonucleotides covering TRBC1 and TRBC2. Four rounds of PCR amplified the ligated cDNA using nested alpha and beta constant-region primers plus SP2. TCRdb redid the calling of the UMI-ligation and nested PCR reads with MiXCR, one entry per CDR3 protein. The profile covers some 83,000 distinct CDR3 sequences, with roughly 9.2% appearing a single time and 1.2% taken by the ten largest. Sequencing was done on a sample of naive CD8+ T cells from blood. The source of these receptors is a human donor in good health.

This clonotype was detected only a few times. The chain recombines TRBV9 with TRBJ2-7, with TRBD2 identical over 9 bases. The CDR3 has 15 residues. Losses at the gene ends were 0 bases for V and 6 bases for J; bases not matched to a gene: 7. The V gene's germline CDR1 is SGDLS and CDR2 YYNGEE. The CDR3 nucleotides read TGTGCCAGCAGCGTAGGGGCTAGCGGGATGGTCGAGCAGTACTTC. It specifies CASSVGASGMVEQYF.

The J gene is TRBJ2-3, the V gene TRBV27; D is undetermined. Trimming removed 3 bases from V and 4 bases from J, with 8 bases in between. Germline V lookup: CDR1 MNHEY, CDR2 SMNVEV (reference sequence). This CDR3 region has 13 residues. The CDR3 loop is CASSFLEADTQYF. The CDR3 coding sequence is TGTGCCAGCAGTTTTTTGGAAGCAGATACGCAGTATTTT.

The rearrangement links TRBV12-5 to TRBJ2-6; D is perhaps TRBD1 or TRBD2 (6 bases each). This CDR3 contains 17 residues. Germline V lookup: CDR1 LGHNT, CDR2 FRNRAP. Deletions cut 7 bases from V and 3 bases from J, with 19 bases between. CDR3 amino acids: CASDGGRLDIGANVLTF. Written as DNA, the CDR3 is TGTGCTAGTGATGGGGGGCGTCTGGATATTGGGGCCAACGTCCTGACTTTC.

This clonotype was seen at least ten times. The chain couples TRBV28 to TRBJ2-7; D is unclear. Trimming left V 2 bases short and J 3 bases short, with 8 bases between. The CDR3 is 13 residues long. CDR1 MDHEN and CDR2 SYDVKM come from the germline V gene. CDR3 in DNA: TGTGCCAGCAGTTTAGGGCTGATCTACGAGCAGTACTTC. Translating it yields CASSLGLIYEQYF.

This clonotype was seen ten or more times. The genes are TRBV10-3 and TRBJ2-1; tentative D call: TRBD1 (6 bases). V lost 4 bases to trimming and J lost 4 bases, with 14 bases between them. This CDR3 is built from 15 residues. Germline CDR1 is ENHRY and CDR2 is SYGVKD. The CDR3 sequence is CAISATGQGYNEQFF. The CDR3 DNA reads as TGTGCCATCAGTGCGACGGGACAAGGATACAATGAGCAGTTCTTC.

V gene TRBV29-1 combines with J gene TRBJ2-1; D is undetermined. V lost 1 base and J 0 bases, leaving 10 bases between the germline ends. The CDR3 is 15 amino acids. Germline CDR1 is SQVTM and CDR2 is ANQGSEA. In DNA, the CDR3 is TGCAGCGTTGAAGCTAGGGAAGTCTCCTACAATGAGCAGTTCTTC. Amino acid sequence: CSVEAREVSYNEQFF.

CDR3 protein: CASSVSGGTADTQYF. The CDR3 region has the DNA TGTGCCAGCAGCGTTAGCGGGGGGACGGCAGATACGCAGTATTTT. The chain couples TRBV9 to TRBJ2-3; 10 bases map to TRBD2. This CDR3 comprises 15 residues. V was clipped by 2 bases and J by 4 bases; unmatched bases: 4. Germline V lookup: CDR1 SGDLS, CDR2 YYNGEE.

The J gene is TRBJ2-3, the V gene TRBV9, with D unclear. Germline V CDR1 and CDR2: SGDLS, YYNGEE. V was cut by 0 bases and J by 1 base, with 0 bases left in between. The CDR3 totals 12 residues. The CDR3 nucleotides read TGTGCCAGCAGCGTAGGCACAGATACGCAGTATTTT. It encodes CASSVGTDTQYF.

This clonotype was found many times. V gene TRBV9 combines with J gene TRBJ1-1; weak D call: TRBD1 (5 bases). Deletions cut 7 bases from V and 3 bases from J, with 16 bases between. CDR1 is SGDLS and CDR2 is YYNGEE in the germline V gene. The CDR3 contains 14 residues. DNA for the CDR3: TGTGCCAGCGGGCTCCCAGGGCGCGACACTGAAGCTTTCTTT. Protein: CASGLPGRDTEAFF.

This clonotype was counted many times. The chain couples TRBV28 to TRBJ2-7; 12 bases are a match to TRBD2. Trimming took 4 bases from V and 2 from J; bases not matched to a gene: 0. Germline V gene data show CDR1 as MDHEN and CDR2 as SYDVKM. The CDR3 contains 14 residues. This CDR3 is CASSWTSGTYEQYF. For the CDR3, the DNA is TGTGCCAGCAGTTGGACTAGCGGGACCTACGAGCAGTACTTC.

This clonotype was observed at least ten times. V usage is TRBV11-2 and J usage is TRBJ2-6, with 9 bases matching TRBD1. V dropped 10 bases and J dropped 1; count of bases not matched to a gene: 14. This CDR3 has 18 amino acids. CDR1 SGHAT and CDR2 FQNNGV come from the germline V gene. The DNA of the CDR3 is TGTGCCATCTGGGGGACAGGGCCCATTTCGTCTGGGGCCAACGTCCTGACTTTC. Its translation is CAIWGTGPISSGANVLTF.

This rearrangement joins TRBV29-1 to TRBJ1-2; D ambiguous. The CDR3 loop spans 11 amino acids. Trimming removed 5 bases at V and 7 bases at J, with 11 bases between. Germline values: CDR1 SQVTM, CDR2 ANQGSEA. Written as DNA, the CDR3 is TGCAGCGTTTGGACGGACTCTGGCTACACCTTC. Its translation is CSVWTDSGYTF.

This clonotype was counted many times. The rearrangement links TRBV2 to TRBJ2-7; no reliable D call. Between the trimmed V and J ends, which lost 4 bases and 4 bases, there was a span of 2 bases. In germline, CDR1 is SNHLY, CDR2 FYNNEI. The CDR3 runs to 10 residues. The CDR3 spells CASSGYEQYF. The CDR3 coding sequence is TGTGCCAGCAGTGGGTACGAGCAGTACTTC.

The rearrangement uses TRBV7-9 and TRBJ2-7, with 10 positions matching TRBD1. The CDR3 runs to 15 residues. V shed 4 bases and J 5 bases; nucleotides not matched to a gene: 8. Germline CDR1 SEHNR, CDR2 FQNEAQ (reference sequence). The CDR3 DNA reads TGTGCCAGCAGCTCTAAGACAGGGGGCAACCACGAGCAGTACTTC. Amino acid sequence: CASSSKTGGNHEQYF. Full variable domain (rest looked up from reference TRBV7-9 and TRBJ2-7): DTGVSQNPRHKITKRGQNVTFRCDPISEHNRLYWYRQTLGQGPEFLTYFQNEAQLEKSRLLSDRFSAERPKGSFSTLEIQRTEQGDSAMYLCASSSKTGGNHEQYFGPGTRLTVT.

This clonotype was observed a few times. The chain has TRBV5-1 and TRBJ2-1; D call uncertain. CDR1 SGHRS and CDR2 YFSETQ come from the germline V gene. The CDR3 consists of 17 residues. Trimming left V 0 bases short and J 5 bases short, with 18 bases between. CDR3 region: CASSLEGRQVPHNEQFF. The DNA for the CDR3 is TGCGCCAGCAGCTTGGAGGGTCGGCAGGTTCCCCACAATGAGCAGTTCTTC.

A few counts support this clonotype. The chain is built from TRBV29-1 and TRBJ2-2, with D hard to call. The CDR3 is made up of 12 amino acids. V gave up 5 bases and J gave up 3 bases, with 7 bases separating them. Germline V gene data show CDR1 as SQVTM and CDR2 as ANQGSEA. The CDR3 sequence is CSVYLDTGELFF. CDR3 sequence (DNA): TGCAGCGTTTATCTGGACACCGGGGAGCTGTTTTTT.

Here the CDR3 DNA reads TGTGCCAGCAGCTTATCGGTCGGGGAGAACTCTGGAAACACCATATATTTT. The encoded protein is CASSLSVGENSGNTIYF. The chain uses TRBV7-9 and TRBJ1-3, with D hard to call. Per the germline V gene, CDR1 is SEHNR and CDR2 is FQNEAQ (reference sequence). The ends were cut back, 2 bases at V and 0 bases at J, with 14 bases in the middle. The CDR3 consists of 17 residues.

This clonotype was recorded a few times. This chain joins TRBV6-1 and TRBJ2-1; D not certain. Germline V gene lookup returns CDR1 MNHNS and CDR2 SASEGT. The CDR3 has 13 residues. V lost 1 base and J 13 bases, leaving 14 bases between the germline ends. The CDR3 DNA sequence: TGTGCCAGCAGTGAAGTTTTCCCTTCACAACAGTTCTTC. Translated: CASSEVFPSQQFF.

The chain employs TRBV6-2 or TRBV6-3 and TRBJ2-1, with D perhaps TRBD2 (5 bases). The length of the CDR3 is 14 residues. Germline CDR1 MNHEY, CDR2 SVGEGT. Trimming took off 4 bases at V and 9 bases at J, with 16 bases between the two ends. The CDR3 spells CASSSPTRRGEQFF. CDR3 sequence (DNA): TGTGCCAGCAGTTCCCCGACCCGACGGGGTGAGCAGTTCTTC.

The table lists this clonotype with many counts. The chain is built from TRBV29-1 and TRBJ2-7; 12 bases match TRBD2. This CDR3 contains 13 residues. The germline CDR1 and CDR2 sequences are SQVTM and ANQGSEA. V gave up 7 bases and J gave up 4 bases; unmatched junction bases: 5. CDR3 in amino acids: CSARLAGEYEQYF. The CDR3 DNA reads TGCAGCGCCAGACTAGCGGGAGAGTACGAGCAGTACTTC.

To note about this clonotype: Being one base from a much bigger clone, this may be a read error. The genes are TRBV27 and TRBJ2-1; 11 bases align to TRBD2. The CDR3 has 13 residues. Germline CDR1 MNHEY, CDR2 SMNVEV (reference sequence). CDR3 sequence (DNA): TGTGCCAGCATAGCGGGAGGGCACCGTGAGAAGTTCTTC. This codes for CASIAGGHREKFF.

The CDR3 sequence: CASGLGIAGDGYEQYF. CDR3 bases: TGTGCTAGTGGTTTGGGGATCGCGGGAGACGGCTACGAGCAGTACTTC. The V call is TRBV12-5, the J call TRBJ2-7; TRBD2 matches 7 bases. V shed 1 base, J shed 3 bases, and the junction held 9 bases outside the gene matches. CDR3 length equals 16 residues. CDR1 LGHNT and CDR2 FRNRAP come from the germline V gene.

In its sample, this clonotype was seen once. The chain carries TRBV5-1 and TRBJ2-1; TRBD2 aligns across 9 bases. The germline CDR1 and CDR2 sequences are SGHRS and YFSETQ. This CDR3 spans 14 amino acids. J was trimmed by 8 bases and V by 0 bases; bases with no gene match: 3. The CDR3 loop is CASSLAVAGDEQFF. The CDR3 DNA sequence: TGCGCCAGCAGCTTGGCAGTAGCGGGAGATGAGCAGTTCTTC.

This clonotype was counted many times. This chain connects TRBV24-1 to TRBJ2-1; the D call may be TRBD1 or TRBD2 (5 bases each). V dropped 0 bases and J dropped 10 bases, with 6 bases sitting between them. The germline V gene has CDR1 KGHDR and CDR2 SFDVKD. The CDR3 has 12 amino acids. This CDR3 reads CATSDLWGEQFF. CDR3 bases: TGTGCCACCAGTGATTTGTGGGGGGAGCAGTTCTTC.

The chain employs TRBV10-3 and TRBJ2-5, with D unresolved. CDR3 length: 12 amino acids. V lost 3 bases to trimming and J lost 4 bases, with 6 bases between them. Germline CDR1 and CDR2: ENHRY and SYGVKD. Written as DNA, the CDR3 is TGTGCCATCAGTGACACGGGAGAGACCCAGTACTTC. It specifies CAISDTGETQYF.